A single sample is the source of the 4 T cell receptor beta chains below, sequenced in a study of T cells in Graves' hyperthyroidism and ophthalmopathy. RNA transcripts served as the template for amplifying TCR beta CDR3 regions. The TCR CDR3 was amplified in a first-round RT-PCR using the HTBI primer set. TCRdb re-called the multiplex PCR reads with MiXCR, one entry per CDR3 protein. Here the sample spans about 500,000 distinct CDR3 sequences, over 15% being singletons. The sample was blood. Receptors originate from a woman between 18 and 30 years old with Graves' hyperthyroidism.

The CDR3 loop is CATSAVGNQFF. The CDR3 DNA reads as TGTGCCACCAGTGCGGTGGGTAATCAGTTCTTC. The chain has TRBV24-1 and TRBJ2-1; D remains ambiguous. With 5 bases removed from V and 13 bases from J, the gap between germline ends came to 11 bases. The CDR3 has 11 residues. Looked up from germline, CDR1 is KGHDR and CDR2 is SFDVKD.

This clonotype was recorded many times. The CDR3 nucleotides are TGCAGTGCTAGGTTGCACCAAGAGACCCAGTACTTC. Its protein is CSARLHQETQYF. The V and J genes are TRBV20-1 and TRBJ2-5, with D hard to call. This CDR3 has 12 amino acids. The germline V gene has CDR1 DFQATT and CDR2 SNEGSKA (reference sequence). Trimming pared 3 bases from V and 0 bases from J, leaving 5 bases between.

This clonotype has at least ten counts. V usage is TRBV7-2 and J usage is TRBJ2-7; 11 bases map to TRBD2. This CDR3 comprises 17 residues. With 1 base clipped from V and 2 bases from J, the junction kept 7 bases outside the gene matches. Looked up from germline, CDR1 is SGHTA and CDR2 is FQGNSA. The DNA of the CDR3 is TGTGCCAGCAGCTTAGTAGCGGGGGGGCCCACGGCCTACGAGCAGTACTTC. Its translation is CASSLVAGGPTAYEQYF.

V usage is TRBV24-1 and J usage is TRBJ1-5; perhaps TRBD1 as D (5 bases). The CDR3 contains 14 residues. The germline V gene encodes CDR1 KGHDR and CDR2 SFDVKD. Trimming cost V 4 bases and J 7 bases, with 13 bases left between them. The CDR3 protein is CATSEGRGGQPQHF. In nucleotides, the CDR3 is TGTGCCACCAGTGAGGGTCGGGGGGGGCAGCCCCAGCATTTT.